The 17 T cell receptor beta chains below come from one sample, sequenced in a study of OX40 agonist ivuxolimab in advanced cancers. Libraries were prepared by immunoSEQ multiplex PCR; TCRdb keeps only in-frame clonotypes and omits some of them. The sample has over 45,000 clones; approximately 84% are singletons. The sample in question was CD4+ or CD8+ T cells sorted from blood, obtained in a trial of the OX40 agonist ivuxolimab. The receptors come from an adult with an advanced solid tumor such as melanoma, head and neck, liver or kidney cancer.

Only one count was recorded for this clone. The chain links TRBV6-1 to TRBJ2-1; D is unresolved. The CDR3 is made up of 14 amino acids. The germline gives CDR1 MNHNS, CDR2 SASEGT. Trimming took off 2 bases at V and 9 bases at J, with 14 bases between the two ends. The CDR3 region has the DNA TGTGCCAGCAGTGAACGTCCCCTAGATGCTGAGCAGTTCTTC. Its translation is CASSERPLDAEQFF.

This sequence joins TRBV30 and TRBJ1-4; TRBD1 matches at 9 bases. CDR1 and CDR2 from the germline V gene are GTSNPN and SVGIG (reference sequence). The ends lost 1 base at V and 8 bases at J; junction bases unmatched: 8. The CDR3 has 15 amino acids. The DNA for the CDR3 is TGTGCCTGGAGTGCCCGGGACAGGGTAGTCGAAAAACTGTTTTTT. Its protein is CAWSARDRVVEKLFF.

The genes are TRBV28 and TRBJ1-5; 11 bases map to TRBD1. CDR1 is MDHEN and CDR2 is SYDVKM in the germline V gene. V lost 3 bases, J lost 0 bases, and 19 bases stayed unmatched. This CDR3 spans 22 amino acids. The CDR3, as DNA: TGTGCCAGCAGTTTCCCTTGGACAGGGGGCGAGTTTTTACCTTATAGCAATCAGCCCCAGCATTTT. Protein: CASSFPWTGGEFLPYSNQPQHF.

This sequence joins TRBV9 and TRBJ2-5; D not resolved. CDR1 is SGDLS, CDR2 YYNGEE, per germline. V shed 3 bases and J shed 5 bases, with 17 bases lying between them. This CDR3 has 15 amino acids. In DNA, the CDR3 is TGTGCCAGCAGCGCAAGTAGCTCACCCCGGGAGACCCAGTACTTC. Protein sequence: CASSASSSPRETQYF.

The chain carries TRBV12-2 and TRBJ2-3; TRBD2 is the table's D call and was not checked against the DNA. TRBV12-2 counts as a pseudogene. This CDR3 is 17 amino acids long. CDR3 bases: TGTGCAAGTCGCTCTAACGGGACTAGCGGGAGTTCAGATACGCAGTATTTT. It codes for CASRSNGTSGSSDTQYF.

The chain links TRBV25-1 to TRBJ2-5; 7 nucleotides line up with TRBD2. TRBJ2-7 explains the end of the DNA better; the J call may be wrong. Germline CDR1 MGHDK, CDR2 SYGVNS. The CDR3 spans 15 residues. The CDR3, as DNA: TGTGCCAGCAGACAAGAGGGGAGGGGAGGAGGCGAGCAGTACTTC. Protein sequence: CASRQEGRGGGEQYF.

This rearrangement joins TRBV4-1 to TRBJ2-5; 10 nucleotides agree with TRBD2. Judging by the DNA end, TRBJ2-7 fits better; the J call may be wrong. Germline V lookup: CDR1 MGHRA, CDR2 YSYEKL. The CDR3 runs to 17 residues. The CDR3 loop reads CASSQDSASGSLYEQYF. The CDR3 bases are TGCGCCAGCAGCCAAGATTCGGCTAGCGGGAGTTTATACGAGCAGTACTTC.

CDR3 coding DNA: TGTGCCAGCAGCCCCCCCGGGGGCAGCGATACGCAGTATTTT. Protein product: CASSPPGGSDTQYF. This chain joins TRBV6-6 and TRBJ2-3, with D tentatively TRBD1 or TRBD2 (6 bases each). Germline CDR1 and CDR2: MNHNY and SVGAGI (reference sequence). V shed 6 bases and J shed 6 bases, with 16 bases lying between them. The CDR3 covers 14 residues.

The CDR3 DNA reads TGTGCCAGCAGCCTAGGACAGGGTGTAGGCTACAATGAGCAGTTCTTC. Its protein is CASSLGQGVGYNEQFF. The rearrangement links TRBV14 to TRBJ2-1, with TRBD1 matching 8 bases. CDR1 and CDR2 from the germline V gene are SGHDN and FVKESK. V gave up 4 bases and J gave up 3 bases; unmatched junction bases: 8. This CDR3 is 16 amino acids long.

CDR3 sequence reads: CASNRGADNNEQFF. The CDR3 coding sequence is TGTGCCAGCAACCGGGGGGCCGATAACAATGAGCAGTTCTTC. The chain carries TRBV5-4 and TRBJ2-1, with D possibly matching TRBD2 (7 bases). V gave up 6 bases and J gave up 5 bases, with 15 bases separating them. Germline values: CDR1 SGHNT, CDR2 YYREEE (reference sequence). The CDR3 consists of 14 residues. The whole variable domain, filled in from reference TRBV5-4 and TRBJ2-1, reads ETGVTQSPTHLIKTRGQQVTLRCSSQSGHNTVSWYQQALGQGPQFIFQYYREEENGRGNFPPRFSGLQFPNYSSELNVNALELDDSALYLCASNRGADNNEQFFGPGTRLTVL.

The J gene is TRBJ2-4, the V gene TRBV5-4; TRBD2 matches at 13 bases. Germline CDR1 reads SGHNT; CDR2 reads YYREEE (reference sequence). This CDR3 is built from 14 residues. Unmatched junction bases numbered 2, after V lost 3 bases and J lost 8 bases. Written as DNA, the CDR3 is TGTGCCAGCAGCTCTACTAGCGGGAGGGACATTCAGTACTTC. Protein sequence: CASSSTSGRDIQYF.

This clone was seen only a few times. This rearrangement joins TRBV29-1 to TRBJ2-7, with D possibly being TRBD1 (6 bases). V was shortened by 5 bases and J by 2 bases, with 10 bases between the two germline ends. CDR3 length equals 12 residues. CDR1 is SQVTM, CDR2 ANQGSEA, per germline. The CDR3 is CSVQGTTYEQYF. The CDR3 DNA sequence: TGCAGCGTTCAGGGGACAACCTACGAGCAGTACTTC.

The CDR3 bases are TGTGCCAGCAGCTTGACTAGCGGGAACTATGAGCAGTTCTTC. Its translation is CASSLTSGNYEQFF. The V gene is TRBV11-3, the J gene TRBJ2-1, with 11 bases lining up with TRBD2. CDR3 length: 14 residues. V dropped 3 bases and J dropped 8; count of bases not matched to a gene: 3. Germline loops: CDR1 SGHNT, CDR2 YENEEA.

This clone was seen a few times. The CDR3 DNA is TGTGCCAGCAGTGAAGCGCTTCTGAACTCCAATCAGCCCCAGCATTTT. Translated, it gives CASSEALLNSNQPQHF. The chain uses TRBV6-1 and TRBJ1-5; D is undetermined. V dropped 0 bases and J dropped 3 bases, with 12 bases sitting between them. The CDR3 is made up of 16 amino acids. CDR1 is MNHNS, CDR2 SASEGT, per germline.

The chain has TRBV21-1 and TRBJ2-7; the D call in the table, TRBD2, was not verified against the DNA. TRBV21-1 is given as a pseudogene. The CDR3 sequence is 16 residues long. CDR3 nucleotide sequence: TGTGCCAGCAGTTCAGCGGCGATAGCGGGGGGGCACGAGCAGTACTTC. The encoded protein is CASSSAAIAGGHEQYF.

The rearrangement links TRBV10-3 to TRBJ1-1; unclear D gene. The germline CDR1 and CDR2 sequences are ENHRY and SYGVKD. The CDR3 contains 12 residues. V was trimmed by 4 bases and J by 1 base, leaving 4 bases between them. The CDR3 coding sequence is TGTGCCATCAGTGTCGAGAACACTGAAGCTTTCTTT. Protein sequence: CAISVENTEAFF.

Points on this clone: Other DNA sequences in the sample encode the same CDR3. The genes are TRBV6-5 and TRBJ2-5; D is unresolved. This CDR3 has 11 amino acids. The V and J ends lost 6 bases and 4 bases respectively, with 6 bases between them. In germline, CDR1 is MNHEY, CDR2 SVGAGI. The CDR3 nucleotides read TGTGCCAGCAGCCAAGGAGAGACCCAGTACTTC. Encoded protein: CASSQGETQYF.